This section outlines one T cell receptor (beta chain) sequence together with its context. This clone is labeled large (0.1 to 1%). The specificity of this receptor is unknown. No per-base quality is available; no much larger clone lies one base away. The CDR3 contains 13 residues, cysteine and phenylalanine counted. This entry keeps only the CDR3 DNA: 39 bases, framed from base 1. V loses 4 bases, J loses 8 bases, and the germline ends lie 12 bases apart. As encoded in the germline V gene, CDR1 is MDHEN while CDR2 is SYDVKM. The data belong to a study of T cells after somatic rescue of genetic block (dated by TCRdb to 2018 to 2021). In the study overall: The study assessed how robust, over the long term, a T-cell system was when the system had developed through somatic rescue of a genetic block in T-cell development.

Libraries came from the immunoSEQ multiplex PCR assay. The table comes from immuneACCESS by way of TCRdb, which keeps in-frame sequences with V and J called. Part of the clones is missing from these tables; in studies checked, under half for an unresolved V gene and the rest for unknown reasons. The sample records 15,000 or so clones, just over 70% of which are singletons. The ten largest clones add up to 14% of the sample. The chain is encoded by TRBV28 joined to TRBJ1-5; the D gene is not confidently resolved. The sequence came from a boy aged 5-17 years. What was sequenced was peripheral blood mononuclear cells (PBMCs). Here the CDR3 is given as CASSSPGREPQHF. DNA sequence: TGTGCCAGCAGTTCTCCAGGCCGGGAGCCCCAGCATTTT.